The 19 T cell receptor beta chains below were found in one sample sequenced in a study of T cell responses to AZD1222 COVID-19 vaccine. The repertoire was sequenced with immunoSEQ multiplex PCR; TCRdb's copy has only in-frame clones and lacks some. The repertoire includes fewer than 250,000 clones, under 95% of them detected once, and 1% sits in the top ten. This specimen consisted of peripheral blood, obtained on day 0 of MenACWY control vaccination. Receptor source: an adult in good health.

The chain is built from TRBV12-3 or TRBV12-4 and TRBJ1-2; no definite D call. There are 13 residues in the CDR3. The germline V and J ends were trimmed by 5 bases and 0 bases, with 7 bases remaining between them. The CDR3 bases are TGTGCCAGCAGTCCTAGTTCTAACTATGGCTACACCTTC. This codes for CASSPSSNYGYTF.

CDR3 in amino acids: CASSPRQNNSPLHF. The DNA for the CDR3 is TGTGCCAGCTCACCCAGGCAGAATAATTCACCCCTCCACTTT. The V call is TRBV18, the J call TRBJ1-6; no firm D call. Trimming took off 3 bases at V and 5 bases at J, with 8 bases between the two ends. This CDR3 region has 14 residues. CDR1 and CDR2 from the germline V gene are KGHSH and LQKENI. The full variable domain, its missing parts supplied by reference TRBV18 and TRBJ1-6, is NAGVMQNPRHLVRRRGQEARLRCSPMKGHSHVYWYRQLPEEGLKFMVYLQKENIIDESGMPKERFSAEFPKEGPSILRIQQVVRGDSAAYFCASSPRQNNSPLHFGNGTRLTVT.

The V gene is TRBV1, the J gene TRBJ1-5; TRBD1 is taken as the D call from the table, unchecked against the DNA. TRBV1 is termed a pseudogene. CDR3 length: 21 residues. CDR3 nucleotides: TGCACCAGCAGTCAAACGGCAGGGTCTGAGGTGGCACTGATGGGCAATCAGCCCCAGCATTTT. Translated: CTSSQTAGSEVALMGNQPQHF.

The V gene is TRBV7-9, the J gene TRBJ1-2, with 10 bases identical to TRBD1. V shed 5 bases and J 0 bases; nucleotides not matched to a gene: 9. The CDR3 is 17 amino acids. The V gene's germline CDR1 is SEHNR and CDR2 FQNEAQ (reference sequence). CDR3 sequence reads: CASSAGTGEWANYGYTF. CDR3 bases: TGTGCCAGCAGCGCCGGGACAGGGGAATGGGCTAACTATGGCTACACCTTC.

This clone was detected only once. The genes are TRBV21-1 and TRBJ1-6; the table gives TRBD1 as D, unverified against the DNA. TRBV21-1 is termed a pseudogene. The CDR3 is 15 residues long. The CDR3 loop is CASSSRQGLHSPLHF. CDR3 DNA: TGTGCCAGCAGCTCCCGACAGGGGCTCCATTCACCCCTCCACTTT.

Note on this clone: Other DNA variants within this sample encode the same CDR3. The chain joins TRBV28 to TRBJ1-4; D not certain. Germline V gene sequence: CDR1 MDHEN, CDR2 SYDVKM. This CDR3 has 11 residues. The V gene lost 4 bases and the J gene lost 5 bases, with 2 bases spanning the gap. Here the CDR3 reads CASSSNEKLFF. The CDR3 region has the DNA TGTGCCAGCAGTTCCAATGAAAAACTGTTTTTT.

The V gene is TRBV3-1 (or the pseudogene TRBV3-2), the J gene TRBJ2-2; possibly TRBD2 for D (5 bases). CDR3 size: 14 residues. Trimming shortened V by 0 bases and J by 5 bases, and 7 bases separated the two germline ends. CDR1 is LGHDT and CDR2 is YNNKEL in the germline V gene (reference sequence). This chain's CDR3 is CASSQDSGTGELFF. For the CDR3, the DNA is TGTGCCAGCAGCCAAGATTCGGGAACCGGGGAGCTGTTTTTT.

This chain uses TRBV5-6 with TRBJ1-2; no definite D call. V was shortened by 4 bases and J by 4 bases, with 14 bases between the two germline ends. The germline gives CDR1 SGHDT, CDR2 YYEEEE. The CDR3 has 14 amino acids. The chain's CDR3 is CASSPYRVPYGYTF. The DNA of the CDR3 is TGTGCCAGCAGCCCCTACCGGGTCCCCTATGGCTACACCTTC.

This chain joins TRBV7-6 and TRBJ2-1, with a possible D match to TRBD2 (6 bases). The CDR3 totals 14 residues. The germline V gene has CDR1 SGHVS and CDR2 FNYEAQ. Trimming removed 5 bases from V and 5 bases from J, with 13 bases in between. The CDR3 loop reads CASSLGGVDNEQFF. CDR3 DNA sequence: TGTGCCAGCAGCCTGGGGGGAGTTGACAATGAGCAGTTCTTC.

The J gene is TRBJ2-2, the V gene TRBV5-1; 10 bases match TRBD1. The trim removed 3 bases at V and 6 bases at J, leaving 5 bases unmatched. The CDR3 sequence is 15 residues long. Germline V gene data show CDR1 as SGHRS and CDR2 as YFSETQ. The CDR3 loop reads CASSSRDRGSGELFF. In DNA form, the CDR3 reads TGCGCCAGCAGCTCCCGGGACAGGGGTTCCGGGGAGCTGTTTTTT.

The rearrangement joins TRBV6-5 to TRBJ1-1; no reliable D call. CDR1 and CDR2 (germline): MNHEY, SVGAGI. CDR3 length: 15 amino acids. The ends were cut back, 5 bases at V and 1 base at J, with 14 bases in the middle. In DNA, the CDR3 is TGTGCCAGCAGTCCAGCAGCAGCGGCGAACACTGAAGCTTTCTTT. This codes for CASSPAAAANTEAFF.

The gene calls are TRBV28 and TRBJ1-1; no clear D gene. Trimming shortened V by 0 bases and J by 5 bases, and 13 bases separated the two germline ends. The CDR3 totals 15 residues. CDR1 MDHEN and CDR2 SYDVKM come from the germline V gene. The DNA for the CDR3 is TGTGCCAGCAGTTTATGGGGTATCACAGCAACTGAAGCTTTCTTT. Protein product: CASSLWGITATEAFF.

The chain links TRBV4-1 to TRBJ1-1, with TRBD1 matching over 10 bases. V shed 2 bases, J shed 6 bases, and the junction held 6 bases outside the gene matches. The CDR3 runs 15 residues. CDR1 and CDR2 from the germline V gene are MGHRA and YSYEKL. The CDR3 DNA is TGCGCCAGCAGCCAAAGACAGGGGGCAATGTCTGAAGCTTTCTTT. It yields the protein CASSQRQGAMSEAFF.

J is TRBJ2-1 and V is TRBV2; the D is unclear. This CDR3 has 10 amino acids. CDR1 is SNHLY, CDR2 FYNNEI, per germline. V was clipped by 7 bases and J by 5 bases, with 3 bases between them. The DNA of the CDR3 is TGTGCCAGCAAAAACAATGAGCAGTTCTTC. Translating it yields CASKNNEQFF.

This clone came up once. This chain links TRBV7-9 with TRBJ2-7; D is unresolved. The CDR3 runs 12 residues. Germline loops: CDR1 SEHNR, CDR2 FQNEAQ (reference sequence). Trimming left V 3 bases short and J 8 bases short, with 11 bases between. This CDR3 is CASSFSQMQQYF. CDR3 bases: TGTGCCAGCAGCTTCAGTCAGATGCAGCAGTACTTC.

This sequence joins TRBV2 and TRBJ2-2, with 8 bases matching TRBD1. This CDR3 comprises 16 residues. Germline trimming cut 5 bases from V and 4 bases from J; bases unmatched to any gene: 9. Germline lookup yields CDR1 SNHLY and CDR2 FYNNEI. The DNA of the CDR3 is TGTGCCAGCAGTCGGGACAGGTCGATGGGCACCGGGGAGCTGTTTTTT. Protein product: CASSRDRSMGTGELFF.

The rearrangement joins TRBV5-1 to TRBJ1-2; maybe TRBD1 (5 bases). Trimming took off 1 base at V and 7 bases at J, with 14 bases between the two ends. The CDR3 totals 14 residues. Germline V lookup: CDR1 SGHRS, CDR2 YFSETQ. CDR3 DNA: TGCGCCAGCAGCTTGTTCAGGGCAGGTCGTGGCTACACCTTC. This gives the protein CASSLFRAGRGYTF.

This clone was detected only a few times. The chain combines TRBV25-1 with TRBJ2-1; D is uncertain. With 6 bases removed from V and 6 bases from J, the gap between germline ends came to 12 bases. This CDR3 spans 13 amino acids. CDR1 MGHDK and CDR2 SYGVNS come from the germline V gene. CDR3 sequence (DNA): TGTGCCAGCAGCTCGCTGGCCCCCAATGAGCAGTTCTTC. It is translated as CASSSLAPNEQFF.

The chain couples TRBV2 to TRBJ1-5; 7 nucleotides align to TRBD1. The V gene's germline CDR1 is SNHLY and CDR2 FYNNEI. The V and J ends lost 7 bases and 8 bases, in that order; junction bases with no gene match: 8. This CDR3 contains 13 residues. CDR3 bases: TGTGCCAGCACGTCGGGACAGCAAAAGCCCCAGCATTTT. This translates into CASTSGQQKPQHF.